The rows below give T cell receptor beta chains drawn from one sample of a study of blood T cell repertoires in COVID-19. Using immunoSEQ multiplex PCR, the repertoire was profiled, and TCRdb retains in-frame clones only, with some absent. The sample has 90,000 to 150,000 clones; approximately 92% are singletons. Sequencing used peripheral blood. Receptors originate from a man between 65 and 80 years old with active or convalescent COVID-19. Each CDR3 is given with its conserved first and last residue. The D gene is left open where the match is weak. The size of a clone is reported for some rows only, either as once, few or many, or as a class for expanded clones.

CDR3 protein: CAITSPKAGGLGELFF; CDR3 DNA: TGTGCCATCACCTCCCCCAAAGCGGGAGGGCTCGGGGAGCTGTTTTTT; clone size: .; V gene: TRBV10-3; D gene: TRBD2; J gene: TRBJ2-2
CDR3 protein: CASSWGTGGYEQYF; CDR3 DNA: TGTGCCAGCAGTTGGGGGACAGGGGGGTACGAGCAGTACTTC; clone size: .; V gene: TRBV27; D gene: TRBD1; J gene: TRBJ2-7
CDR3 protein: CASSLGATDTQYF; CDR3 DNA: TGCGCCAGCAGCTTGGGCGCCACAGATACGCAGTATTTT; clone size: .; V gene: TRBV5-1; D gene: .; J gene: TRBJ2-3
CDR3 protein: CAWIGHPGDLLNSPLHF; CDR3 DNA: TGTGCCTGGATAGGTCATCCGGGAGACCTTCTTAATTCACCCCTCCACTTT; clone size: .; V gene: TRBV30; D gene: .; J gene: TRBJ1-6
CDR3 protein: CASSVQGNQPQHF; CDR3 DNA: TGTGCCAGCAGTGTGCAGGGAAACCAGCCCCAGCATTTT; clone size: .; V gene: TRBV2; D gene: .; J gene: TRBJ1-5
CDR3 protein: CATSDLVAGERNEQFF; CDR3 DNA: TGTGCCACCAGTGATTTGGTGGCGGGGGAAAGAAATGAGCAGTTCTTC; clone size: .; V gene: TRBV24-1; D gene: TRBD2; J gene: TRBJ2-1
CDR3 protein: CSVRLAGPEQFF; CDR3 DNA: TGCAGCGTTCGGCTAGCGGGACCTGAGCAGTTCTTC; clone size: .; V gene: TRBV29-1; D gene: TRBD2; J gene: TRBJ2-1
CDR3 protein: CASSPGMVTSYEQYF; CDR3 DNA: TGTGCCAGCAGCCCCGGTATGGTTACGTCCTACGAGCAGTACTTC; clone size: .; V gene: TRBV7-8; D gene: .; J gene: TRBJ2-7
CDR3 protein: CASNFQGADGNEQFF; CDR3 DNA: TGTGCCAGCAATTTTCAAGGGGCAGATGGCAATGAGCAGTTCTTC; clone size: .; V gene: TRBV27; D gene: .; J gene: TRBJ2-1
CDR3 protein: CASSSRDRGNSYNEQFF; CDR3 DNA: TGTGCCAGCAGCTCAAGAGACAGGGGTAATTCCTACAATGAGCAGTTCTTC; clone size: .; V gene: TRBV7-9; D gene: TRBD1; J gene: TRBJ2-1
CDR3 protein: CASSPSAPGGVNEKLFF; CDR3 DNA: TGTGCCAGCTCACCTTCAGCCCCAGGGGGCGTTAATGAAAAACTGTTTTTT; clone size: .; V gene: TRBV18; D gene: TRBD1; J gene: TRBJ1-4
CDR3 protein: CASSGTSGSRETQYF; CDR3 DNA: TGTGCCAGCAGTGGGACTAGCGGGAGTCGGGAGACCCAGTACTTC; clone size: .; V gene: TRBV2; D gene: TRBD2; J gene: TRBJ2-5
CDR3 protein: CASSSRGHDEQYF; CDR3 DNA: TGCGCCAGCAGTAGTAGGGGGCATGACGAGCAGTACTTC; clone size: .; V gene: TRBV10-1; D gene: TRBD1; J gene: TRBJ2-7
CDR3 protein: CASSEDGAGGTEAFF; CDR3 DNA: TGTGCCAGCAGTGAAGATGGCGCTGGCGGGACTGAAGCTTTCTTT; clone size: .; V gene: TRBV6-1; D gene: .; J gene: TRBJ1-1
CDR3 protein: CASSPSGSASYEQYF; CDR3 DNA: TGTGCCAGCTCACCTTCGGGATCCGCCTCCTACGAGCAGTACTTC; clone size: .; V gene: TRBV18; D gene: .; J gene: TRBJ2-7
CDR3 protein: CASSPRQGERETQYF; CDR3 DNA: TGTGCCAGCTCACCACGGCAGGGGGAACGAGAGACCCAGTACTTC; clone size: once; V gene: TRBV18; D gene: TRBD1; J gene: TRBJ2-5
CDR3 protein: CASRRTVTNEKLFF; CDR3 DNA: TGTGCCAGCAGGAGGACAGTCACTAATGAAAAACTGTTTTTT; clone size: .; V gene: TRBV6-5; D gene: .; J gene: TRBJ1-4
CDR3 protein: CASKTSGTGELFF; CDR3 DNA: TGTGCCAGCAAAACTAGCGGCACCGGGGAGCTGTTTTTT; clone size: .; V gene: TRBV9; D gene: TRBD2; J gene: TRBJ2-2
CDR3 protein: CASSAPTGGNTYEQYF; CDR3 DNA: TGTGCCAGTAGCGCTCCGACAGGGGGAAACACCTACGAGCAGTACTTC; clone size: .; V gene: TRBV19; D gene: TRBD1; J gene: TRBJ2-7
CDR3 protein: CASSAGTGYEQYF; CDR3 DNA: TGTGCCAGCAGCGCCGGGACTGGCTACGAGCAGTACTTC; clone size: .; V gene: TRBV9; D gene: .; J gene: TRBJ2-7
CDR3 protein: CASSYQTGKVAPLHF; CDR3 DNA: TGTGCCAGCAGTTACCAGACAGGGAAAGTAGCACCCCTCCACTTT; clone size: .; V gene: TRBV6-5; D gene: TRBD1; J gene: TRBJ1-6
CDR3 protein: CASSLADMNTEAFF; CDR3 DNA: TGCGCCAGCAGCTTGGCGGACATGAACACTGAAGCTTTCTTT; clone size: .; V gene: TRBV5-1; D gene: .; J gene: TRBJ1-1
CDR3 protein: CASSLPPGQGNEKLFF; CDR3 DNA: TGTGCCAGCAGTCTACCTCCGGGACAGGGAAATGAAAAACTGTTTTTT; clone size: few; V gene: TRBV27; D gene: TRBD1; J gene: TRBJ1-4
CDR3 protein: CASSLARGGTEAFF; CDR3 DNA: TGTGCCAGCAGTTTAGCCAGGGGAGGGACTGAAGCTTTCTTT; clone size: .; V gene: TRBV27; D gene: .; J gene: TRBJ1-1
CDR3 protein: CAPRQSNEQFF; CDR3 DNA: TGTGCCCCTAGACAGTCCAATGAGCAGTTCTTC; clone size: .; V gene: TRBV19; D gene: .; J gene: TRBJ2-1
CDR3 protein: CASSSTQGYNEQFF; CDR3 DNA: TGTGCCAGCAGCTCAACACAGGGTTACAATGAGCAGTTCTTC; clone size: few; V gene: TRBV7-9; D gene: .; J gene: TRBJ2-1
CDR3 protein: CSVQGQGVKYEQYF; CDR3 DNA: TGCAGCGTTCAAGGACAGGGAGTGAAATACGAGCAGTACTTC; clone size: .; V gene: TRBV29-1; D gene: TRBD1; J gene: TRBJ2-7
CDR3 protein: CASSPRKNTGELFF; CDR3 DNA: TGTGCCAGCAGCCCCAGGAAGAACACCGGGGAGCTGTTTTTT; clone size: .; V gene: TRBV11-2; D gene: .; J gene: TRBJ2-2
CDR3 protein: CAWSAFGLAGGSNTGELFF; CDR3 DNA: TGTGCCTGGAGTGCATTCGGGCTAGCGGGAGGGTCGAACACCGGGGAGCTGTTTTTT; clone size: .; V gene: TRBV30; D gene: TRBD2; J gene: TRBJ2-2
CDR3 protein: CASKLGTTNEKLFF; CDR3 DNA: TGTGCCAGCAAATTGGGCACAACTAATGAAAAACTGTTTTTT; clone size: few; V gene: TRBV2; D gene: .; J gene: TRBJ1-4
CDR3 protein: CASSTGDRGYEQYF; CDR3 DNA: TGTGCCAGCAGCACTGGGGACAGGGGCTACGAGCAGTACTTC; clone size: .; V gene: TRBV9; D gene: TRBD1; J gene: TRBJ2-7
CDR3 protein: CASSLGRYSYEQYF; CDR3 DNA: TGTGCCAGCAGCTTAGGTAGATACTCCTACGAGCAGTACTTC; clone size: .; V gene: TRBV7-8; D gene: .; J gene: TRBJ2-7
CDR3 protein: CASSRGGLGGAEETQYF; CDR3 DNA: TGTGCCAGCAGCCGGGGGGGGCTCGGCGGGGCTGAAGAGACCCAGTACTTC; clone size: .; V gene: TRBV9; D gene: TRBD2; J gene: TRBJ2-5
CDR3 protein: CASARRETGELFF; CDR3 DNA: TGTGCCAGCGCCCGTCGGGAGACCGGGGAGCTGTTTTTT; clone size: .; V gene: TRBV4-2; D gene: .; J gene: TRBJ2-2
CDR3 protein: CASSYGLAGGEQYF; CDR3 DNA: TGTGCCAGCAGTTATGGACTAGCGGGAGGGGAGCAGTACTTC; clone size: .; V gene: TRBV6-9; D gene: TRBD2; J gene: TRBJ2-7
CDR3 protein: CASSSTGYNEQFF; CDR3 DNA: TGTGCCAGCAGTTCGACAGGGTACAATGAGCAGTTCTTC; clone size: .; V gene: TRBV27; D gene: TRBD1; J gene: TRBJ2-1
CDR3 protein: CASSRQGVTEAFF; CDR3 DNA: TGTGCCAGTAGTCGCCAGGGGGTTACTGAAGCTTTCTTT; clone size: .; V gene: TRBV19; D gene: TRBD1; J gene: TRBJ1-1
CDR3 protein: CAISEFRQGKGGSNTEAFF; CDR3 DNA: TGTGCCATCAGTGAGTTTCGACAGGGGAAAGGAGGTTCCAACACTGAAGCTTTCTTT; clone size: once; V gene: TRBV10-3; D gene: TRBD1; J gene: TRBJ1-1
CDR3 protein: CASSLDRVSTDTQYF; CDR3 DNA: TGTGCCAGCAGCCTGGACAGGGTGAGCACAGATACGCAGTATTTT; clone size: .; V gene: TRBV3-1/TRBV3-2; D gene: TRBD1; J gene: TRBJ2-3
CDR3 protein: CASSPVWGRPYGYTF; CDR3 DNA: TGTGCCAGCAGCCCTGTTTGGGGGCGCCCCTATGGCTACACCTTC; clone size: .; V gene: TRBV9; D gene: .; J gene: TRBJ1-2
CDR3 protein: CASGVEGGQPQHF; CDR3 DNA: TGTGCCTCTGGGGTAGAGGGCGGGCAGCCCCAGCATTTT; clone size: .; V gene: TRBV6-4; D gene: .; J gene: TRBJ1-5
CDR3 protein: CASRRDGPYEQYF; CDR3 DNA: TGTGCCAGCAGGCGGGACGGACCCTACGAGCAGTACTTC; clone size: .; V gene: TRBV6-5; D gene: .; J gene: TRBJ2-7
CDR3 protein: CASSWTGGKWGNTIYF; CDR3 DNA: TGTGCCAGCAGTTGGACAGGAGGGAAATGGGGAAACACCATATATTTT; clone size: once; V gene: TRBV6-5; D gene: TRBD1; J gene: TRBJ1-3
CDR3 protein: CASSSLAGGSQETQYF; CDR3 DNA: TGTGCCAGCAGTTCACTAGCGGGAGGGAGCCAAGAGACCCAGTACTTC; clone size: .; V gene: TRBV28; D gene: TRBD2; J gene: TRBJ2-5
CDR3 protein: CASSSGTSGRRGTDTQYF; CDR3 DNA: TGTGCCAGCAGCTCCGGGACTAGCGGGAGGCGGGGGACAGATACGCAGTATTTT; clone size: .; V gene: TRBV7-3; D gene: TRBD2; J gene: TRBJ2-3